The present entry profiles one TCR beta chain with its context. There are 16 residues in the CDR3. Germline CDR1 is SGDLS and CDR2 is YYNGEE. Losses at the gene ends were 4 bases for V and 5 bases for J; bases not matched to a gene: 9. Assay used: immunoSEQ multiplex PCR; TCRdb lists only in-frame clones, some missing. The profile shows just over 150,000 clones, 80% to 90% of them singletons. These data are taken from a study of blood T cell repertoires in COVID-19. Overall study: Acute and convalescent COVID-19 specimens originated in the United States, Italy and Spain.

The TCR comes from a woman in her 50s with acute or convalescent COVID-19. This rearrangement joins TRBV9 to TRBJ2-5, with 12 bases that match TRBD2. The sample was peripheral blood. The CDR3 loop is CASSLGTSGPGETQYF. CDR3 nucleotide sequence: TGTGCCAGCAGCCTCGGGACTAGCGGGCCAGGGGAGACCCAGTACTTC.